This T cell receptor beta chain was sequenced in a study of post-analysis software for immune sequencing data. Study background: Recorded disease courses covered relapsing-remitting, secondary progressive and progressive-relapsing multiple sclerosis. Some patients had no subtype annotation.

Broader study findings: Patients carried roughly 5 TRBV segments more frequently than controls did, and TRBV5-6, TRBV5-1 and TRBV20-1 were among them. Normalized Chao1 diversity was significantly reduced in patients versus controls. Same-batch preparations were strongly co-clustered by F measure.

TCR beta cDNA libraries had unique molecular identifiers. With about 0.95 to 11 million T cells as the source, a few hundred thousand cDNA molecules resulted. TCRdb analysed the PCR reads with MiXCR anew, one entry per CDR3 protein. The sample has 820,000 or so distinct CDR3 sequences, under 70% seen once. The CDR3 spans 17 residues. Germline trimming cut 4 bases from V and 4 bases from J; bases unmatched to any gene: 7. Germline V CDR1 and CDR2: SGDLS, YYNGEE. This clonotype was recorded a few times. Its specificity is unknown. Material: blood. This chain uses TRBV9 with TRBJ2-1, with 14 bases aligning to TRBD2. This clonotype was sampled from a girl aged 10-17 years with multiple sclerosis. The CDR3 region is CASSMGLAGAGYNEQFF. DNA for the CDR3: TGTGCCAGCAGCATGGGACTAGCGGGAGCGGGATACAATGAGCAGTTCTTC.